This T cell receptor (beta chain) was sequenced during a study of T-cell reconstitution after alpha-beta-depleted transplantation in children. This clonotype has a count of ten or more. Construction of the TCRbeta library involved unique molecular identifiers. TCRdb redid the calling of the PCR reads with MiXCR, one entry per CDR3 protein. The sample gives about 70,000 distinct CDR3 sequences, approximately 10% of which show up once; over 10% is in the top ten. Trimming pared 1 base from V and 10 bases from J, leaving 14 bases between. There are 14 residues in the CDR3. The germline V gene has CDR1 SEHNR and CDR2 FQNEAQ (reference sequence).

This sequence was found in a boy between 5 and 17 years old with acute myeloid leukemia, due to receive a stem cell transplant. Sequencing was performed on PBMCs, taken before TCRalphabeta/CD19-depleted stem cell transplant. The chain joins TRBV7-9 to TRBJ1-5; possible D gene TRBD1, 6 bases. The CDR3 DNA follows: TGTGCCAGCAGCTTAGACGGGGGCCCCTCTCCCCAGCATTTT. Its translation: CASSLDGGPSPQHF.